This T cell receptor beta chain is drawn from a study of blood T cell repertoires in COVID-19. Study as a whole: Acute and convalescent COVID-19 samples came from the United States, Italy and Spain. From T cells, B-cell-depleted T cells, or PBMCs came the material, which was cDNA or gDNA.

Original handling: Estimated nucleated cell counts came from reference gene primer amplification. Generated by immunoSEQ multiplex PCR, the TCRdb table keeps only in-frame clones and is missing some. The V and J calls and clone size are taken from that table; D and trimming were inferred from the DNA. The sample records 200,000 to 300,000 clones, around 87% being singletons. Trimming stripped 1 base from V and 11 bases from J, with 14 bases between. CDR1 SQVTM and CDR2 ANQGSEA come from the germline V gene. The CDR3 spans 12 residues. The sample taken for sequencing was peripheral blood. The chain employs TRBV29-1 and TRBJ1-1; perhaps TRBD1 as D (5 bases). This TCR came from a woman aged 45-59 years with acute or convalescent COVID-19. CDR3 protein: CSVEGQGVVAFF. In DNA form, the CDR3 reads TGCAGCGTTGAAGGGCAGGGTGTTGTGGCTTTCTTT.